This T cell receptor (beta chain) derives from a study of tumor-infiltrating lymphocytes in primary liver carcinoma. General study findings and limits: Blood fell significantly below tumors in its top-250-clone fraction (p = 0.039). Tumor-adjacent and tumor-blood pairs overlapped less than tumor region pairs did.

For blood RNA, unsorted whole blood served as the source, and germline DNA was extracted too. Comment on this clonotype: Its antigen is unknown.

The CDR3 is made up of 13 amino acids. The V gene's germline CDR1 is SGHAT and CDR2 FQNNGV. Trimming removed 5 bases from V and 17 bases from J, with 21 bases in between. Synthesis of TCR beta cDNA was carried out from approximately 0.55 ug total RNA with a constant-region primer. Three rounds of nested multiplex PCR with slightly modified ARM-PCR produced TCR beta libraries. TRBV1-TRBV30 forward and Cbeta reverse primers drove the first two approximately 10-cycle rounds. Using its own MiXCR run on the multiplex PCR reads, TCRdb lists one record per CDR3 protein. The sample consists of some 180,000 distinct CDR3 sequences, roughly three fifths of them appearing once.

Sequenced: peripheral blood. The TCR was taken from a man aged 35 to 55 with primary liver carcinoma and hepatitis B virus infection. V and J are TRBV11-2 and TRBJ2-2; D possibly corresponds to TRBD2 (6 bases). As DNA, the CDR3 is TGTGCCAGCAGCCAATCCAGCACCCGGGAGTTCTTTTTT. Amino acid sequence: CASSQSSTREFFF.